This T cell receptor (beta chain) was recorded in a study of cytomegalovirus exposure and HLA in healthy donors. The CDR3 extends over 16 amino acids. In germline, CDR1 is MNHEY, CDR2 SMNVEV (reference sequence). Losses at the gene ends were 6 bases for V and 4 bases for J; bases not matched to a gene: 11. Among the donors, all were healthy bone marrow donors. Comments on this clone: Its specificity is unknown.

Study-wide points: Common viral pathogens (according to a later analysis) appeared linked to several of the most significant clusters. There were a few CMV-associated chains whose specificity for CMV antigens was confirmed in vitro. In a later analysis, HLA-C alleles had the fewest associated TCRs, DRB1 alleles the most.

Use of 60 Vbeta and 13 Jbeta primers characterized the PCR. The method was immunoSEQ multiplex PCR; TCRdb's version includes in-frame clones alone and lacks a portion of them. The sample carries 100,000 or so clones, about three quarters recorded once. This clonotype originated in a middle-aged woman in good health and CMV-seropositive. The chain joins TRBV27 to TRBJ1-1; 10 nucleotides match TRBD1. The specimen sequenced was PBMCs. Here the CDR3 DNA reads TGTGCCAGCAGCCCCCACGGACAGGGGGGTGCCACTGAAGCTTTCTTT. This sequence encodes CASSPHGQGGATEAFF.